This note documents a single TCR beta chain sequence. Its matching antigen is unknown. The source of the sample is a study of vaccination and CD4 T cells after COVID-19. Study-wide context: Median time from second vaccine dose to sampling was roughly 72 days (14 to 241). Control cultures received a CEFX pool, an HIV-1 Nef pool, or no peptide.

Germline loops: CDR1 LNHDA, CDR2 SQIVND (reference sequence). V lost 2 bases, J lost 5 bases, and 9 bases lay in between. The CDR3 has 13 amino acids. Treatment defined: approximately nine-day PBMC culture with coronavirus spike peptide pools or control peptides (ViraFEST assay). According to the study, CD4+ T cells from the unexposed donor were gathered ahead of the COVID-19 pandemic (2011-2018). The study, taken as a whole, reports: Among those convalescent, a median roughly 90% of reactive clones emerged solely post-vaccination.

Cultured CD4+ T cells had their DNA profiled by the Oncomine TCR Beta short-read assay. TCRdb re-called the PCR reads with MiXCR, one entry per CDR3 protein. In the table there are 5,000 to 6,000 distinct CDR3 sequences, 62% of which are singletons. This sequence was found in a human donor in good health. The V call is TRBV19, the J call TRBJ2-5; D gene uncertain. The sequencing input was CD4+ T cells from blood, cultured in vitro. The CDR3 is CASSISNSETQYF. For the CDR3, the DNA is TGTGCCAGTAGTATATCTAACTCGGAGACCCAGTACTTC.